This T cell receptor beta chain was sequenced in a study of OX40 agonist ivuxolimab in advanced cancers. Background on the whole study: The costimulatory receptor OX40 (CD134) was targeted by ivuxolimab, a fully human IgG2 agonistic monoclonal antibody. Intravenous ivuxolimab was administered to patients every 2 weeks at six dose levels: 0.01, 0.1, 0.3, 1.5, 3 and 10 mg/kg. Among the roughly 54 dose-escalation patients, about 20 had hepatocellular carcinoma, 15 or so melanoma, 9 renal cell carcinoma and 9 head and neck cancer. In the dose-escalation cohort, roughly 80% of patients were male, and the mean age was approximately 60 years, with a range of 23 to 79. Patients were allowed to have had prior anti-PD-1, anti-PD-L1 or anti-CTLA-4 therapy, and about 40% of the dose-escalation patients had been treated with checkpoint inhibitors. Three dose-escalation patients achieved partial responses, one with hepatocellular carcinoma and two with cutaneous melanoma. The purpose of peripheral TCRbeta sequencing was to test whether ivuxolimab changed TCR sequence diversity and led to clonal T-cell expansion. The paper reports the monotherapy dose-escalation portion (N of about 47 patients) of the phase I ivuxolimab trial.

A remark on this clone: Its cognate antigen has yet to be identified. Base-call qualities are not available, and no considerably larger clone is one nucleotide away.

Patients with a history of autoimmune disease or receiving systemic immunosuppression were excluded from the trial. In every dose cohort, peripheral blood was drawn for TCR sequencing at baseline, cycle 4 day 1, and cycle 7 day 1. The samples were taken from a phase I, first-in-human, multicenter, open-label dose-escalation trial of ivuxolimab. Adults with locally advanced or metastatic head and neck squamous cell, hepatocellular, melanoma or renal cell carcinoma were enrolled in the trial. CD4+ and CD8+ T cells were sorted separately from peripheral blood before TCR sequencing. To sequence the TCRbeta CDR3 region, genomic DNA was isolated from the sorted cells. TCRbeta CDR3 regions were sequenced using the immunoSEQ Assay. TCRdb's version of the immuneACCESS table is confined to in-frame rearrangements and falls short of the full clone set. An unresolved V gene accounts for under half of the shortfall where checked; the remainder is of unknown origin. Within this sample are some 100,000 clones, with less than 85% of them counted one time only. The ten most abundant clones make up about 5.5% of the sample.

General study outcomes and caveats: Low levels of normalized T-cell clonal expansion were also shown by some nonresponding patients. After ivuxolimab, CD8+ T cells had more expanded clones than CD4+ T cells on average. Partial responders in the 0.1-3.0 mg/kg groups had among the lowest normalized peripheral clonal expansion, especially among CD8+ T cells. At doses from 0.1 to 3.0 mg/kg, clonal expansion was seen in both CD4+ and CD8+ blood T cells between baseline and week 6. The antigen specificity of the clonally expanded peripheral T cells was not determined.

According to the germline V gene (reference sequence), CDR1 reads MNHEY and CDR2 reads SMNVEV. V is shortened by 5 bases, J by 8 bases, and the region joining them spans 11 bases. The CDR3 spans 12 residues, from the cysteine through the phenylalanine. The read is trimmed to its CDR3 DNA, 36 bases read in frame from base 1. The sequenced sample was CD4+ or CD8+ T cells sorted from blood, obtained in a trial of the OX40 agonist ivuxolimab. This receptor was identified in an adult with an advanced solid tumor such as melanoma, head and neck, liver or kidney cancer. Recombination linked TRBV27 to TRBJ2-3, with the D gene not clear enough to name. The bases read TGTGCCAGCAGTACGACGGTGGGTACGCAGTATTTT. This is translated as CASSTTVGTQYF.